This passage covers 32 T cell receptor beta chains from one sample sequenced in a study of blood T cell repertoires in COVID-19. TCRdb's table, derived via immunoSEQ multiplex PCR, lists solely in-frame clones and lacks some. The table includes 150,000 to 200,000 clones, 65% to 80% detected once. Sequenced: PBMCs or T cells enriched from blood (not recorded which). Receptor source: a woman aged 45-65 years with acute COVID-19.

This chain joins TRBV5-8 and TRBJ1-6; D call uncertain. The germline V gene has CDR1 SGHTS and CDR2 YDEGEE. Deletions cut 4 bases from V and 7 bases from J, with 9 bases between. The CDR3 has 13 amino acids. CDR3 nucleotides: TGTGCCAGCAGCAACTACTACAATTCACCCCTCCACTTT. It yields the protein CASSNYYNSPLHF.

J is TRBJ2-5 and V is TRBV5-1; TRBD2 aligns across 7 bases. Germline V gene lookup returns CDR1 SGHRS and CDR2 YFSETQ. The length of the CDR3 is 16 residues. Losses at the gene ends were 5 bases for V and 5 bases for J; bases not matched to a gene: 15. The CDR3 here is CASRSSGDRPGETQYF. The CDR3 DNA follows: TGCGCCAGCAGATCAAGCGGGGACCGCCCGGGGGAGACCCAGTACTTC.

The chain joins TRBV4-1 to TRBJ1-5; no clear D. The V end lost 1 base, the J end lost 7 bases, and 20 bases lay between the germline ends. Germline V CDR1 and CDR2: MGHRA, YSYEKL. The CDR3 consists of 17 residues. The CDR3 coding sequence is TGCGCCAGCAGCCAAGTAACCCCGGCGGAAAGAGGGCAGCCCCAGCATTTT. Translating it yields CASSQVTPAERGQPQHF.

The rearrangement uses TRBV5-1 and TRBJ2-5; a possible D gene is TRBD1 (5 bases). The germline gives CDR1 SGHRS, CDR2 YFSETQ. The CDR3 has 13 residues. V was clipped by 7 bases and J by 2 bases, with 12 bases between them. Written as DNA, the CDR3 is TGCGCCAGCCAGGCAGGGTCACAAGAGACCCAGTACTTC. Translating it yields CASQAGSQETQYF. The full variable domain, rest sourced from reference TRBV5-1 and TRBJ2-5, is KAGVTQTPRYLIKTRGQQVTLSCSPISGHRSVSWYQQTPGQGLQFLFEYFSETQRNKGNFPGRFSGRQFSNSRSEMNVSTLELGDSALYLCASQAGSQETQYFGPGTRLLVL.

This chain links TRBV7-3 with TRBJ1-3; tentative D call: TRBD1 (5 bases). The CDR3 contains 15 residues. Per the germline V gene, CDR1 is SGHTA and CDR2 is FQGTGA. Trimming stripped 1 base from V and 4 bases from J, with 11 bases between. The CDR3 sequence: CASSLSGGPGNTIYF. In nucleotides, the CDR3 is TGTGCCAGCAGCTTAAGCGGGGGTCCCGGAAACACCATATATTTT. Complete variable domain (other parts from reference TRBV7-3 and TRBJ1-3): GAGVSQTPSNKVTEKGKYVELRCDPISGHTALYWYRQSLGQGPEFLIYFQGTGAADDSGLPNDRFFAVRPEGSVSTLKIQRTERGDSAVYLCASSLSGGPGNTIYFGEGSWLTVV.

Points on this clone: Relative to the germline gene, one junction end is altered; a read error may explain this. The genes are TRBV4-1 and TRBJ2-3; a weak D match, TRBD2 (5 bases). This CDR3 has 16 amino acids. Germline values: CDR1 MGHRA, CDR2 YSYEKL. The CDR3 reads CASSQESTSSTDTRYF. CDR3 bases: TGCGCCAGCAGCCAAGAAAGCACCTCTAGCACAGATACGCGGTATTTT.

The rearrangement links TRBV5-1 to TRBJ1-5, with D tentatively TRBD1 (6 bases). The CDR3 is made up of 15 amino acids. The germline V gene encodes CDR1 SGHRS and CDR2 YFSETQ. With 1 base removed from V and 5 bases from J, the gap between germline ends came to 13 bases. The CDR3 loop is CASSLYRADDQPQHF. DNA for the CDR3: TGCGCCAGCAGCTTGTACAGGGCGGATGATCAGCCCCAGCATTTT.

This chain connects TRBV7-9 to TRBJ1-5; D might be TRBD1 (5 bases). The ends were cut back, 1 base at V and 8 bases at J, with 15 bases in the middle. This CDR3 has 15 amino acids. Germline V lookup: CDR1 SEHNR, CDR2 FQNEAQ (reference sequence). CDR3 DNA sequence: TGTGCCAGCAGCTTAGAGACAGCCGGATTCAAGCCCCAGCATTTT. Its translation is CASSLETAGFKPQHF.

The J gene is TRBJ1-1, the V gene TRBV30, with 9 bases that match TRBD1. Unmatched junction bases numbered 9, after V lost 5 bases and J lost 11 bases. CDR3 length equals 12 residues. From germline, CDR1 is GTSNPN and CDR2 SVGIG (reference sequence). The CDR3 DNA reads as TGTGCCTGGGTGGGACAGGGAAGCTCCGCTTTCTTT. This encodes CAWVGQGSSAFF. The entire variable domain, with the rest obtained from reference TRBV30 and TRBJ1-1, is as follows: SQTIHQWPATLVQPVGSPLSLECTVEGTSNPNLYWYRQAAGRGLQLLFYSVGIGQISSEVPQNLSASRPQDRQFILSSKKLLLSDSGFYLCAWVGQGSSAFFGQGTRLTVV.

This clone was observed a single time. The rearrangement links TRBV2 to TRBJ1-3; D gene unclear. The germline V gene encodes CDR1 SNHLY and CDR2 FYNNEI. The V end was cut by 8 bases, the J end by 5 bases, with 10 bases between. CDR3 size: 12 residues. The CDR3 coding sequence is TGTGCCAGCCGCGAGGATCGAAACACCATATATTTT. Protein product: CASREDRNTIYF.

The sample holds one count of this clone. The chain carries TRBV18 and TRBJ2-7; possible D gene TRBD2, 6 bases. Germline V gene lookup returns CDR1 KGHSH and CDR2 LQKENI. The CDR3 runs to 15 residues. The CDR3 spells CASSPQEGDVYEQYV. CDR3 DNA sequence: TGTGCCAGCTCCCCACAGGAGGGTGATGTCTACGAGCAGTACGTC.

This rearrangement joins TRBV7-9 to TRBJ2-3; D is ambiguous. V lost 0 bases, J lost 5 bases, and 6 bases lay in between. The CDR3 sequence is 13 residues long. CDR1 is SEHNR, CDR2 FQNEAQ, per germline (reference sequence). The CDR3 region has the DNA TGTGCCAGCAGCTTAGCGGGCAGAGATACGCAGTATTTT. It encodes CASSLAGRDTQYF. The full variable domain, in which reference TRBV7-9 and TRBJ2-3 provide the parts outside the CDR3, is DTGVSQNPRHKITKRGQNVTFRCDPISEHNRLYWYRQTLGQGPEFLTYFQNEAQLEKSRLLSDRFSAERPKGSFSTLEIQRTEQGDSAMYLCASSLAGRDTQYFGPGTRLTVL.

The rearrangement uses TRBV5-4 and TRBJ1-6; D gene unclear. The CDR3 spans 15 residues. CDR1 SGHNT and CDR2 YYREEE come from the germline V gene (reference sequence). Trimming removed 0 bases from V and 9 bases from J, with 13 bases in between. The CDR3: CASSLGTTLSSPLHF. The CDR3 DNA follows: TGTGCCAGCAGCTTGGGTACTACGCTCAGTTCACCCCTCCACTTT.

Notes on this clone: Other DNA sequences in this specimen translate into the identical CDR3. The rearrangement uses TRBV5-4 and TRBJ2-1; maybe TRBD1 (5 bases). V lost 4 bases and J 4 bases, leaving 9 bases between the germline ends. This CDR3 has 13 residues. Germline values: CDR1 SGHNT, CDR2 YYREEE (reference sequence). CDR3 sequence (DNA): TGTGCCAGCAGCGGGCAGGGTTACAATGAGCAGTTCTTC. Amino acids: CASSGQGYNEQFF. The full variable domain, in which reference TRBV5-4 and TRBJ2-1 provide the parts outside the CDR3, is ETGVTQSPTHLIKTRGQQVTLRCSSQSGHNTVSWYQQALGQGPQFIFQYYREEENGRGNFPPRFSGLQFPNYSSELNVNALELDDSALYLCASSGQGYNEQFFGPGTRLTVL.

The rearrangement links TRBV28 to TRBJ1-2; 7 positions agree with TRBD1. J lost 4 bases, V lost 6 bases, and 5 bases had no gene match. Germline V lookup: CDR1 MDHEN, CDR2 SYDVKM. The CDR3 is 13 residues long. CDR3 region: CASRTGRPYGYTF. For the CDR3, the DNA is TGTGCCAGCAGGACAGGGCGCCCCTATGGCTACACCTTC.

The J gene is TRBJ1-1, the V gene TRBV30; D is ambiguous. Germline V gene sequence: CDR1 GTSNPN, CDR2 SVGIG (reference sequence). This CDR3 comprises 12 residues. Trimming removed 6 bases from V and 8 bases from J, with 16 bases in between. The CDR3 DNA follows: TGTGCCTGCACCGGTGGAGGTCCCGAAGCTTTCTTT. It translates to CACTGGGPEAFF.

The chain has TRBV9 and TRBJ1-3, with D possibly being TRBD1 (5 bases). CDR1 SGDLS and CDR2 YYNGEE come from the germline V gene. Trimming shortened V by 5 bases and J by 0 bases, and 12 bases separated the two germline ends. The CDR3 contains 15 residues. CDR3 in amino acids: CASSAQGNSGNTIYF. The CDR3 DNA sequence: TGTGCCAGCAGTGCCCAGGGCAACTCTGGAAACACCATATATTTT.

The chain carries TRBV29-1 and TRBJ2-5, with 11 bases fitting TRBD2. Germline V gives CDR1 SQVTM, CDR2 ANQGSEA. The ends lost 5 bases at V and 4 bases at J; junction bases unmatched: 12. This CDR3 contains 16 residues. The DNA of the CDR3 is TGCAGCGTTCGGGGACTAGCGGACGGGGAGGGAGAGACCCAGTACTTC. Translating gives CSVRGLADGEGETQYF.

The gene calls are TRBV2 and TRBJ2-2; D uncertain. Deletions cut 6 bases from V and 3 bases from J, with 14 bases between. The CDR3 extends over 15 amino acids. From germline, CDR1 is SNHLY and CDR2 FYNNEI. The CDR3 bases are TGTGCCAGCAGGAGAGGCCCTATTCACACCGGGGAGCTGTTTTTT. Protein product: CASRRGPIHTGELFF. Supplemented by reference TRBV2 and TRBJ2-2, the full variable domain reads EPEVTQTPSHQVTQMGQEVILRCVPISNHLYFYWYRQILGQKVEFLVSFYNNEISEKSEIFDDQFSVERPDGSNFTLKIRSTKLEDSAMYFCASRRGPIHTGELFFGEGSRLTVL.

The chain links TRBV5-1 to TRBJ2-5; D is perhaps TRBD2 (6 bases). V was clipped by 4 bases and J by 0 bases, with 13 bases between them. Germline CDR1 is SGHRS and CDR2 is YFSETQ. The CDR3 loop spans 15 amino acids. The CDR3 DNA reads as TGCGCCAGCAGCCGGGCGAGGGACTACCAAGAGACCCAGTACTTC. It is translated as CASSRARDYQETQYF.

CDR3 in amino acids: CASSLESTDTQYF. As DNA, the CDR3 is TGTGCCAGCAGCTTAGAGTCGACAGATACGCAGTATTTT. The chain combines TRBV11-3 with TRBJ2-3; unclear D gene. Per the germline V gene, CDR1 is SGHNT and CDR2 is YENEEA. The CDR3 extends over 13 amino acids. V gave up 0 bases and J gave up 3 bases, with 4 bases separating them.

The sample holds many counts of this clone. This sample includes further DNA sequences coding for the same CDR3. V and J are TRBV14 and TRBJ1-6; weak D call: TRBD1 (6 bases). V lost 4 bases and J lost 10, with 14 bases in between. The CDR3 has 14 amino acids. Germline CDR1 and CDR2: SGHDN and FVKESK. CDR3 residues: CASSLSTGGSPLHF. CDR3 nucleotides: TGTGCCAGCAGCCTATCGACAGGCGGCTCACCCCTCCACTTT.

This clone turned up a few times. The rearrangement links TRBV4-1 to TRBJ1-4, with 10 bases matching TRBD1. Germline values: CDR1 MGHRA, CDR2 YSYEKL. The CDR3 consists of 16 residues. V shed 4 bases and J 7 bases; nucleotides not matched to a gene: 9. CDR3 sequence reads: CASSLFSGTGVEKLFF. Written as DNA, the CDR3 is TGCGCCAGCAGCCTTTTCTCCGGGACAGGGGTTGAAAAACTGTTTTTT.

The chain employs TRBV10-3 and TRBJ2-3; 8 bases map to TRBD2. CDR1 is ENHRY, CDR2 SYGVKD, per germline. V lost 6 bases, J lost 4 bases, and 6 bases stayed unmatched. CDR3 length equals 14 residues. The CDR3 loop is CAIRPGLGADTQYF. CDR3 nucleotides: TGTGCCATCAGACCGGGACTAGGGGCAGATACGCAGTATTTT.

The CDR3 nucleotides read TGTGCCAGCAGCCCACTGGCCGGGACAGGGAGCGAAAAACTGTTTTTT. Translation gives CASSPLAGTGSEKLFF. The rearrangement joins TRBV5-8 to TRBJ1-4; 9 positions agree with TRBD1. Unmatched junction bases numbered 12, after V lost 4 bases and J lost 8 bases. CDR1 is SGHTS and CDR2 is YDEGEE in the germline V gene. This CDR3 has 16 amino acids.

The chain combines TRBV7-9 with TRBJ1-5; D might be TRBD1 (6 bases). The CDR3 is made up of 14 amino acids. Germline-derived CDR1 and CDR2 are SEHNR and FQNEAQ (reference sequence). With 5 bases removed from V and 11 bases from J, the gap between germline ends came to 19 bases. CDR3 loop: CASSLGGTSVAQHF. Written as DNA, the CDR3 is TGTGCCAGCAGCCTTGGGGGCACCTCAGTGGCCCAGCATTTT.

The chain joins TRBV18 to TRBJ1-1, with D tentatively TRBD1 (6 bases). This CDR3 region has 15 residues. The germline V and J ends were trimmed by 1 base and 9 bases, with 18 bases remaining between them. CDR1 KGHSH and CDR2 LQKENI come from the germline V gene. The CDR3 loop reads CASSPRSTGQVQAFF. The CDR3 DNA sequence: TGTGCCAGCTCACCACGATCGACGGGACAAGTCCAAGCTTTCTTT. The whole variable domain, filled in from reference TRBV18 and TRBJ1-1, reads NAGVMQNPRHLVRRRGQEARLRCSPMKGHSHVYWYRQLPEEGLKFMVYLQKENIIDESGMPKERFSAEFPKEGPSILRIQQVVRGDSAAYFCASSPRSTGQVQAFFGQGTRLTVV.

The DNA for the CDR3 is TGCGCCAGCAGCCGGACTGGACGAGAGGAGACCCAGTACTTC. It encodes CASSRTGREETQYF. This sequence joins TRBV4-1 and TRBJ2-5; maybe TRBD2 (5 bases). Germline CDR1 reads MGHRA; CDR2 reads YSYEKL. Trimming pared 4 bases from V and 5 bases from J, leaving 14 bases between. This CDR3 spans 14 amino acids.

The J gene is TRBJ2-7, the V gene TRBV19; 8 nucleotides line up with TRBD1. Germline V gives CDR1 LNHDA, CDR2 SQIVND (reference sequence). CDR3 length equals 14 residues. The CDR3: CASSPGTGSGEQHV. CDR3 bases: TGTGCCAGTAGTCCCGGGACAGGTTCGGGCGAGCAGCACGTC.

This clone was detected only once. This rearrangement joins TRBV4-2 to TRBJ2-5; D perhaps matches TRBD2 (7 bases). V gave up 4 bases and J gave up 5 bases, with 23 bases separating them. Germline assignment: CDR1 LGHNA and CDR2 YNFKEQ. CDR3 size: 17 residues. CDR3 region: CASSPGSRGGLGETQYF. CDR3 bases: TGTGCCAGCAGCCCGGGGAGTAGGGGGGGCCTCGGGGAGACCCAGTACTTC.

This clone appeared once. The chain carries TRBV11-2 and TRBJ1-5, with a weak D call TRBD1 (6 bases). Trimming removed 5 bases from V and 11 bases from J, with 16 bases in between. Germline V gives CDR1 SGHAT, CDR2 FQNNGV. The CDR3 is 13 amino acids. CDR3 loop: CASSTEEGQTQHF. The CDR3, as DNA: TGTGCCAGCAGCACCGAGGAAGGACAGACCCAGCATTTT.

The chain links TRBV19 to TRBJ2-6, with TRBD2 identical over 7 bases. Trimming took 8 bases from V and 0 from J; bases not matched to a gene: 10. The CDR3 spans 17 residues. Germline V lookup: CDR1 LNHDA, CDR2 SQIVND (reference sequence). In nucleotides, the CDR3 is TGTGCCAGTCAGTGGCGGGGGTTTACCTCTGGGGCCAACGTCCTGACTTTC. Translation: CASQWRGFTSGANVLTF.